This T cell receptor (beta chain) was sequenced in a study of blood T cell repertoires in COVID-19. At the level of the study: Samples of COVID-19 (acute and convalescent) were obtained from the United States, Italy and Spain. Sources were T cells, B-cell-depleted T cells, or PBMCs; the material itself was cDNA or gDNA.

V was pared by 6 bases and J by 4 bases, with 14 bases between. CDR1 is MDHEN, CDR2 SYDVKM, per germline. There are 14 residues in the CDR3. The table came from immunoSEQ multiplex PCR; TCRdb's copy has only in-frame clones and leaves some out. The sample records tens of thousands of clones, 65% to 90% being singletons. V and J are TRBV28 and TRBJ2-3; possibly TRBD2 for D (6 bases). The source is a woman aged 80 or over with active or convalescent COVID-19. What was sequenced was peripheral blood. The CDR3 protein is CASRNSGFPDTQYF. The CDR3 DNA follows: TGTGCCAGCAGGAATAGCGGATTCCCAGATACGCAGTATTTT.